Reported below is one T cell receptor beta chain. What this receptor recognizes is not known. Base quality data are lacking; no much larger clone is found one base away. The entry originates in a study of blood T cell repertoires in COVID-19 (dated by TCRdb to about 2020). Broadly, across the study: Samples from collaborators originated in the United States, Italy and Spain and spanned both the acute and convalescent phases of COVID-19. The material from the prospective study consisted of cDNA or gDNA derived from T cells, B-cell-depleted T cells, or PBMCs. Deeply sampled blood TCRbeta repertoires from subjects exposed to, actively infected with, or recovered from COVID-19 were included in the dataset. The repertoires were made available in a free public database intended to serve as a resource for research on the immune response to SARS-CoV-2. The samples were drawn from two sources: the first 160 participants of the ongoing ImmuneRACE study, and some 1,300 subjects contributed by 6 global collaborators. Nearly every sample came with metadata listing a de-identified subject ID, COVID-19 status, age in years and sex. HLA class I and class II types, where available, came from metadata supplied by the sample provider rather than from assay-based typing.

Collaborating institutions collected whole blood in K2EDTA tubes following their own protocols. For TCRbeta analysis, collaborators shipped samples as frozen whole blood, isolated PBMCs, or DNA extracted from either of those sample types. General findings and caveats noted by the study authors: The quantity of clinical and demographic metadata differed by source and by participant and was supplied without curation.

TCRbeta CDR3 regions were amplified from genomic DNA using the immunoSEQ Assay, a bias-controlled multiplex PCR. From the authors' description of their analysis: The number of nucleated cells in each sample was estimated by amplification of reference gene primers within the assay. To quantify the absolute abundance of each unique TCRbeta CDR3 rearrangement, sequence reads were collapsed and filtered. For each sample, productive Simpson clonality was calculated as the square root of Simpson's diversity index across productive rearrangements. TCRdb mirrors the immuneACCESS table, restricted to in-frame sequences. Some clones are absent from its copies; in checked studies, under half trace to an unresolved V gene, and the reason for the others is unknown. V and J calls and clone size are those listed in that table; D and trimming were worked out from the DNA. The sample has 150,000 to 200,000 clones on record, 84% of them singletons. Of the sample, approximately 19% falls within the top ten clones.

The specimen was peripheral blood. This clonotype was obtained from a woman of 80 years or more with acute or convalescent COVID-19.

The nucleotide sequence is TGCGCCAGCAGCCAACAAGTTAAGGCGGGGGGTACCTACGAGCAGTACTTC. It translates as CASSQQVKAGGTYEQYF. The chain employs TRBV4-3 and TRBJ2-7; 8 bases in the junction line up with TRBD2. CDR1 and CDR2 are drawn from the germline V gene: LGHNA, YSLEER. The CDR3 covers 17 residues, taking in both the cysteine and the phenylalanine. CDR3 DNA only is kept here, 51 bases in frame from base 1. V lost 2 bases and J lost 2 bases, and the count of bases not matched to a germline gene is 11.